This T cell receptor (beta chain) was obtained from a study of cytomegalovirus exposure and HLA in healthy donors (dated by TCRdb to 2016 to 2017). About the full investigation: An earlier analysis of some 500 of the donors reported approximately 300 Gb of sequence data and around 110 million unique TCR beta sequences from roughly 200 million T cells. Approximately 300 gigabases of sequencing data and approximately 91 million unique TCR sequences made up an early release that covered fewer than 650 HLA-typed donors. Of the approximately 400 genotyped donors, 81% fell in the genetic ancestry cluster associated with self-reported Caucasian donors. The study was designed to test whether signatures of past pathogen exposure could be identified by cataloging public T cell receptors. The study profiled the T cell repertoires of under 850 subjects by immunosequencing and related them to cytomegalovirus serostatus. In addition to the first cohort of approximately 670 subjects, a separate validation cohort of approximately 130 different subjects was used. High-throughput TCR immunosequencing, statistical association of individual TCRs with disease status, and machine learning were combined to predict cytomegalovirus infection status. A later analysis re-examined previously published TCR beta repertoires from roughly 720 donors and added high-resolution HLA genotyping to investigate patterns of TCR occurrence. Rather than using new phenotypic data, the later analysis identified candidate immune exposures from TCR beta sequences and from how often those sequences occurred across donors. An earlier analysis of some 600 of the donors applied high-throughput TCR beta sequencing to assess whether each TCR beta V gene segment acted as functional or pseudogenic. Donor age, sex, ethnicity and CMV serostatus were compiled together with the repertoire data. Genome-wide SNP genotypes for about three fifths of the roughly 670 donors were used in a later genetic analysis, which treated that subset as a discovery cohort. Every repertoire in the discovery cohort had been generated on one and the same sequencing platform. HLA typing covered class I and class II loci at four-digit resolution. Typing coverage differed by locus: A, B, C, DRB1 and DQB1 were typed in about 629-640 donors, DQA1 in approximately 520, DPA1 in 600 to 610, and DPB1 in just under 490. About 5 DR-DQ haplotypes were handled as single units for association and clustering, since linkage in the cohort was strong. Across roughly 420 genotyped donors of the cohort, an average of approximately 200,000 unique TCR beta nucleotide sequences per donor were sequenced, and approximately 17% of those sequences were non-productive. The investigation overall reported the following: In a later analysis, the rate of TCR association differed among HLA loci, with DRB1 alleles having the most associated TCRs and HLA-C alleles having the fewest. This cohort had only TCR beta chains sequenced, and the lack of alpha or paired-chain data limited which features could be detected. HLA typing was unavailable for some donors at each locus, so association tests used only the typed subset. In a later analysis, HLA-associated TCR beta chains showed more clonal expansion and lower generation probabilities than non-associated chains that were equally common. Linkage disequilibrium might explain the correlated functional status among segregating V segments, but an unknown experimental factor could not be ruled out. Because counts were too low, some 17 rarely observed V segments, including chromosome 9 orphons, were left out of the earlier analysis of some 640 of the donors. Cytomegalovirus status was reported to be diagnosed by the classifier with high specificity and sensitivity in both the original and validation cohorts. The only immune exposure information available for the cohort was CMV serostatus. At a false discovery rate of 0.05, a later analysis linked some 18,000 TCR beta sequences to specific HLA alleles. A further reported finding was that TCR beta sequences accurately predicted the HLA-A and HLA-B alleles for most subjects in the first cohort. Several of the top co-occurrence clusters appeared to be linked to parvovirus B19, influenza, CMV and Epstein-Barr virus, according to a later analysis. Roughly uniform sequencing depth across donors was assumed in presence/absence analyses, although this assumption may not hold. In an earlier analysis of under 600 of the donors, most TCR beta V segments were observed in productive rearrangements about 87% or about 30% of the time, broadly matching IMGT annotations. A cluster of highly shared sequence variants was judged likely to be a technical artifact of the sequencing pipeline. According to a later analysis, most CMV-associated TCR beta chains appeared to be HLA-restricted, and the HLA associations seemed to be driven largely by CMV exposure. The 87-base-pair reads could not distinguish some IMGT-functional V segments, including TRBV6-2 and TRBV6-3, so those segments were excluded. Strong co-occurrence of HLA alleles, especially DR and DQ, made assigning TCR associations to individual alleles difficult. A later genetic analysis associated a missense DCLRE1C variant with V-gene and J-gene trimming of TCR beta chains, and an independent cohort replicated the association. Across donors, most TCR sequences were observed very rarely, whereas some public TCRs were present in many individuals. According to the authors, the approach could potentially be generalized to other disease states and immunological phenotypes. In the study, some 180 TCR beta chains were listed as associated with cytomegalovirus. A later genetic analysis reported fewer N-insertions in productive TCRs among donors in an Asian-associated ancestry cluster than the roughly 640-donor mean. In vitro tests confirmed that three of the cytomegalovirus-associated TCR beta chains recognize cytomegalovirus antigens.

The cohort consisted of 600 to 750 healthy bone marrow donors. At the time of sampling, all cohort members were nominally healthy, though unrecorded immune exposures were likely present. The donor tested CMV seronegative and was one of the 352 seronegative cohort members. Each donor provided a peripheral blood sample, and peripheral blood mononuclear cells were used for TCR beta sequencing. Genomic DNA extraction from the blood cell samples was performed with the Qiagen DNeasy Blood Extraction Kit. Notes on this clone: No cognate antigen has been identified for it. The record has no base qualities; no much larger clone is one base away.

Library creation used the immunoSEQ multiplex PCR assay. For the multiplex PCR, a mixture combining 60 forward primers for TCR Vbeta segments and 13 reverse primers for TCR Jbeta segments was used. A multiplex PCR assay on genomic DNA amplified the CDR3 region of rearranged TCR beta genes. On the Illumina HiSeq System, the amplified TCR beta libraries were sequenced as 87-base-pair reads. For the original study's pipeline: Across the 600 to 700 repertoires, a later analysis counted around 80 million unique TCR beta chains, 9 million to 14 million of which were shared by at least two donors. Raw reads were error-corrected and collapsed into unique sequences with a nearest-neighbor algorithm that merged closely related sequences to remove PCR and sequencing errors. Alignment of CDR3 sequences to IMGT reference sequences was used to assign V, D and J gene segments. Each retained sequence needed at least a six-nucleotide match to both a V gene segment and a J gene segment. Rearrangements were classified as productive when the CDR3 lacked stop codons and remained in frame with V and J, and all other rearrangements were classified as non-productive. Following IMGT convention, CDR3 was defined as the stretch from the second conserved V-encoded cysteine to the conserved J-encoded phenylalanine. In an earlier analysis of 587 of the donors, sequences lacking an unambiguous match to a single V gene segment were excluded. In an earlier analysis of 500 to 750 of the donors, V segments were called functional above 56.7% productive rearrangements and were called segregating when the between-donor standard deviation exceeded 5%. To diagnose cytomegalovirus status from the catalog of TCR beta chain sequences, a statistical classification framework was built. In a later analysis, TCR nucleotide sequences were compared against IMGT/GENE-DB human TR gene sequences so that V and J genes could be assigned. In a later analysis, CDR3 sequences and most-parsimonious VDJ recombination scenarios were assigned using the TCRdist pipeline. In a later analysis, each TCR beta chain was defined by its CDR3 amino acid sequence together with its V-gene family, and reads lacking a unique V-gene family were excluded. As a way to deal with suspected cross-contamination and a sequencing artifact, a later analysis dropped nearly 600 nucleotide sequences that were highly shared and had low generation probability. For each public chain, a later analysis derived a clonal expansion index from normalized ranks of inferred template counts within each repertoire. A later analysis computed generation probabilities with a VDJ recombination model fitted to out-of-frame rearrangements, and checked the results against IGoR. In a later analysis, TCR-TCR, TCR-HLA and TCR-CMV co-occurrence was scored with hypergeometric tests, and a repertoire-size bias correction was applied to TCR pairs. A later analysis estimated false discovery rates by permuting HLA or CMV assignments 20 times. A later analysis grouped co-occurring TCRs with DBSCAN, adding TCRdist sequence similarity when clustering within HLA-allele-positive subsets. Repertoires with fewer than 30,000 or more than 120,000 public chains were left out of co-occurrence clustering, as were about 5 repertoires with anomalous nucleotide sharing. The table comes from immuneACCESS by way of TCRdb, which keeps in-frame sequences with V and J called. Part of the clones is missing from these tables; in studies checked, under half for an unresolved V gene and the rest for unknown reasons. V, J and clone size are those of that table, while D and trimming were read from the DNA. This sample gives tens of thousands of clones in total; around 78% of them show up just once. Clones ranked in the top ten supply 1.4% of the sample.

Trimming at the junction amounts to 3 bases on V and 5 bases on J, and the germline ends lie 23 bases apart. The CDR3 holds 17 amino acids from the cysteine to the phenylalanine. The entry retains the CDR3 DNA only, 51 bases that are in frame from base 1. As encoded in the germline V gene (reference sequence), CDR1 is LNHNV while CDR2 is YYDKDF. This clonotype was sampled from a female donor in good health and CMV-seronegative. Sequencing used PBMCs. In this chain, TRBV15 is recombined with TRBJ2-7; D gene: possibly TRBD1, on 6 matching bases. At the DNA level, the sequence is TGTGCCACCAGCAGGGTAGGCTTGAGGGCAGGGGATAACGAGCAGTACTTC. Translated, this gives CATSRVGLRAGDNEQYF. This CDR3, with the reference TRBV15 and TRBJ2-7 proteins standing in past its ends, gives the full variable domain DAMVIQNPRYQVTQFGKPVTLSCSQTLNHNVMYWYQQKSSQAPKLLFHYYDKDFNNEADTPDNFQSRRPNTSFCFLDIRSPGLGDTAMYLCATSRVGLRAGDNEQYFGPGTRLTVT.